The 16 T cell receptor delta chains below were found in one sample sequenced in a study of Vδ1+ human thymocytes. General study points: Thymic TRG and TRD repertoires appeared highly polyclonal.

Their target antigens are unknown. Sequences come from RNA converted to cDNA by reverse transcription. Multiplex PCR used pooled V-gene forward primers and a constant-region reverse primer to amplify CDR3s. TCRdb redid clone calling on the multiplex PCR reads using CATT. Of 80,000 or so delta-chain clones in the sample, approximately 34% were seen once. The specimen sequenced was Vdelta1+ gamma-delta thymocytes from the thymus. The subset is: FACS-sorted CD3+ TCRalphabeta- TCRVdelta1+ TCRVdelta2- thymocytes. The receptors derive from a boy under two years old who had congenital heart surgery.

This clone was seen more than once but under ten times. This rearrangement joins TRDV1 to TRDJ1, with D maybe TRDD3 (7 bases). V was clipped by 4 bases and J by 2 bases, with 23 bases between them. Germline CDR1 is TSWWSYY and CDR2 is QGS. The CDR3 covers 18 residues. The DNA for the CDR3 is TGTGCTCTTGGGGCGGCATCCTACGGGGGATTCCAAACCGATAAACTCATCTTT. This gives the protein CALGAASYGGFQTDKLIF.

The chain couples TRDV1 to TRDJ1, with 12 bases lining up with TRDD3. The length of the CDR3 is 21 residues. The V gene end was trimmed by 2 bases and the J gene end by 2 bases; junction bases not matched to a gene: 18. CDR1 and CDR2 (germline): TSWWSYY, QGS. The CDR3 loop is CALGEIPTVYWGIPKTDKLIF. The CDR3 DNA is TGTGCTCTTGGGGAAATCCCGACGGTGTACTGGGGGATACCAAAAACCGATAAACTCATCTTT.

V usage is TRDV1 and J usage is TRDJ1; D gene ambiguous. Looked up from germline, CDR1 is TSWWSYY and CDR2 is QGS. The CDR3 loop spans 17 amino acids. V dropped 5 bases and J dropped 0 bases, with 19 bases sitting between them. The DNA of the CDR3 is TGTGCTCTTGGGCCGCCCCCGGGTGAAGGTTACACCGATAAACTCATCTTT. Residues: CALGPPPGEGYTDKLIF.

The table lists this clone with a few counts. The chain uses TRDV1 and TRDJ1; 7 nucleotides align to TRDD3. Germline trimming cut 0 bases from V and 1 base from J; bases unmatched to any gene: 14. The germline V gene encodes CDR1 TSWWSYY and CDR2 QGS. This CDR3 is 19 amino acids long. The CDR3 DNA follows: TGTGCTCTTGGGGAACTCCCCCTACACTGGGGTATACCCACCGATAAACTCATCTTT. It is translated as CALGELPLHWGIPTDKLIF.

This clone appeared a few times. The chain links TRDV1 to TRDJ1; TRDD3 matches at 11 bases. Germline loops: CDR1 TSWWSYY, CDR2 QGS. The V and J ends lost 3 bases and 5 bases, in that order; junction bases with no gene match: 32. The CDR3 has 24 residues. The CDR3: CALGDLISYPHYRKLGDKLDKLIF. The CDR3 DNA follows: TGTGCTCTTGGGGATCTAATTTCCTATCCCCACTATCGAAAACTGGGGGATAAACTAGATAAACTCATCTTT.

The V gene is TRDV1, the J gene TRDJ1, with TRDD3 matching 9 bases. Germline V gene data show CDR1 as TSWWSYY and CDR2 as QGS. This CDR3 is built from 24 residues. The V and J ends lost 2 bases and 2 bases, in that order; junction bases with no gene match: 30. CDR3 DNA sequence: TGTGCTCTTGGGGAATTAGCATCCCCCATCCCCCAAGCACCCTGGGGGATCGGTACCGATAAACTCATCTTT. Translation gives CALGELASPIPQAPWGIGTDKLIF.

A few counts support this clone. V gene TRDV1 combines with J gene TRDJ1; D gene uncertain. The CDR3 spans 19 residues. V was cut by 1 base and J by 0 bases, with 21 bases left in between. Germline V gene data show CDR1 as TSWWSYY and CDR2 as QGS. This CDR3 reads CALGEPGGTHLLYTDKLIF. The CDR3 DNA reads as TGTGCTCTTGGGGAACCGGGAGGGACCCACCTCCTGTACACCGATAAACTCATCTTT.

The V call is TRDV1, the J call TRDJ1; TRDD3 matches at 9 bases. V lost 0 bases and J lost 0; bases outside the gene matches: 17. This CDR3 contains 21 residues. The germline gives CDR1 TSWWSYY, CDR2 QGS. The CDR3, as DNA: TGTGCTCTTGGGGAACTAACTGGGGGAGTGAAAAGGCTCTTGTACACCGATAAACTCATCTTT. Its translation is CALGELTGGVKRLLYTDKLIF.

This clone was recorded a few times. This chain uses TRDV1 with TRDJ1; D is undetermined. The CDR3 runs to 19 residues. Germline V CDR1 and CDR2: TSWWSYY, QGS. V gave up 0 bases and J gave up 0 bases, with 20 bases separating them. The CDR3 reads CALGELRQSHSRNTDKLIF. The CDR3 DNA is TGTGCTCTTGGGGAACTCCGTCAATCCCACTCTCGGAACACCGATAAACTCATCTTT.

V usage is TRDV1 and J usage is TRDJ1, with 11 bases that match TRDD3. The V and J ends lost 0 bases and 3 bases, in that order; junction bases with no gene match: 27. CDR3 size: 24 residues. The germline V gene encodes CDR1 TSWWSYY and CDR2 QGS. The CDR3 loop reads CALGELPSAFLFVLGDKKADKLIF. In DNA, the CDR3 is TGTGCTCTTGGGGAACTACCATCGGCCTTCCTCTTCGTACTGGGGGATAAGAAGGCCGATAAACTCATCTTT.

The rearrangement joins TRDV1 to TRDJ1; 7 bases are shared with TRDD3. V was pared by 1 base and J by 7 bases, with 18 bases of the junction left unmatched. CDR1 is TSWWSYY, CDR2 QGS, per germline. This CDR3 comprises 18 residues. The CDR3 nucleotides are TGTGCTCTTGGGGAACGGGACGTTTTGGGGGACTCGATCTGTAAACTCATCTTT. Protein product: CALGERDVLGDSICKLIF.

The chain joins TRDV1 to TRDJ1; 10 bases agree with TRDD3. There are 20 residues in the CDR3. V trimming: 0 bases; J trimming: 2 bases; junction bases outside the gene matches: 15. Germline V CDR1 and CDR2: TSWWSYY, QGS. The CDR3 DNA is TGTGCTCTTGGGGAACTTTTGCCCAGGCCGACTGGGGGATTTACCGATAAACTCATCTTT. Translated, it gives CALGELLPRPTGGFTDKLIF.

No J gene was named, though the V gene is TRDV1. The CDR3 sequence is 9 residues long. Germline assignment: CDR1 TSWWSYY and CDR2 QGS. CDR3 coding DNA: TGTGCTCTTGGGGAAAATCTAACATTC. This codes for CALGENLTF.

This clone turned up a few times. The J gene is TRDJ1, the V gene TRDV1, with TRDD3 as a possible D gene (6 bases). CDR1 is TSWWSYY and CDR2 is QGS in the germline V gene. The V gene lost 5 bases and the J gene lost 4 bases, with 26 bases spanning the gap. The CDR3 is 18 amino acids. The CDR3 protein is CALGPYLLGTYPDDKLIF. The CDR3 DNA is TGTGCTCTTGGGCCGTACCTTCTGGGGACCTATCCCGACGATAAACTCATCTTT.

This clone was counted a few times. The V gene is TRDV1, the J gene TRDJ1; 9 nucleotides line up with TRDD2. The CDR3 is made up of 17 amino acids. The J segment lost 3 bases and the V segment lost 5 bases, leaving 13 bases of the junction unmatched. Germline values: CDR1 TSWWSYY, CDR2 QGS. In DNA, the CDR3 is TGTGCTCTTGGGAGCCTTCCTACAAGATCCCCGTCCGATAAACTCATCTTT. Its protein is CALGSLPTRSPSDKLIF.

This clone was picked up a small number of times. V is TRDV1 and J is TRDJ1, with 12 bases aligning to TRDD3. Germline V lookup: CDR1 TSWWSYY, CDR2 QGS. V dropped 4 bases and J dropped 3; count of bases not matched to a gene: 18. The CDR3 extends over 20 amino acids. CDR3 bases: TGTGCTCTTGGGGGCTCTCCTTACTGGGGGATACCCTTTACCCCCGATAAACTCATCTTT. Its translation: CALGGSPYWGIPFTPDKLIF.